This T cell receptor (beta chain) comes out of a study of coeliac disease. The wider study: High-resolution HLA typing was lacking; TRBV7-2 bias was queried instead.

The method was immunoSEQ multiplex PCR; TCRdb's version includes in-frame clones alone and lacks a portion of them. This repertoire shows a few thousand clones, about 59% found once; its top ten account for 9.2%. Study outcomes and limitations: Most TRB amino acid sequences occurred in only one sample. Intraepithelial and lamina propria fractions were not highly pure, so cross-contamination was possible.

The CDR3 length is 13 residues. Germline CDR1 and CDR2: LNHNV and YYDKDF (reference sequence). The V end lost 0 bases, the J end lost 6 bases, and 6 bases lay between the germline ends. About this clone itself: Antigen unknown.

The receptor's source is a woman aged 25 to 39 with active celiac disease. The material sequenced was lamina propria lymphocytes from the gut. The genes are TRBV15 and TRBJ1-5; D is undetermined. CDR3 DNA sequence: TGTGCCACCAGCAGAGACGGGTTTCAGCCCCAGCATTTT. It yields the protein CATSRDGFQPQHF.